The 17 T cell receptor beta chains reported below all come from one sample, sequenced in a study of blood T cell repertoires in COVID-19. The data were produced by immunoSEQ multiplex PCR, yet TCRdb's version contains in-frame clones alone and is incomplete. The sample yields around 220,000 clones, 70% to 90% seen once. Sequenced material: peripheral blood. These receptors came from a woman between 45 and 65 years old with acute or convalescent COVID-19.

This chain uses TRBV12-3 or TRBV12-4 with TRBJ2-2; D is undetermined. This CDR3 is 11 amino acids long. The ends were cut back, 7 bases at V and 5 bases at J, with 5 bases in the middle. The DNA for the CDR3 is TGTGCCAGCATGCGGACCGGGGAGCTGTTTTTT. Protein product: CASMRTGELFF.

This clone was observed once. At one boundary the junction diverges from the germline segment, which might be a read error. The V call is TRBV7-9, the J call TRBJ2-5, with 11 bases aligning to TRBD2. CDR3 length: 12 residues. Germline V gives CDR1 SEHNR, CDR2 FQNEAQ (reference sequence). CDR3: CASSLVSGRVDF. The CDR3 region has the DNA TGTGCCAGCAGCTTAGTTAGCGGGAGGGTAGACTTC.

The V gene is TRBV5-1, the J gene TRBJ2-5; 8 positions match TRBD1. V gave up 4 bases and J gave up 5 bases; unmatched junction bases: 10. Per germline, CDR1 SGHRS and CDR2 YFSETQ. This CDR3 has 15 residues. CDR3 coding DNA: TGCGCCAGCAGCCCGAAGACAGGGGTGGGCGAGACCCAGTACTTC. The encoded protein is CASSPKTGVGETQYF.

The genes are TRBV7-9 and TRBJ1-4; D remains ambiguous. The germline CDR1 and CDR2 sequences are SEHNR and FQNEAQ (reference sequence). Trimming removed 6 bases at V and 8 bases at J, with 16 bases between. This CDR3 spans 14 amino acids. This CDR3 is CASSRVIGKEKLFF. The CDR3 coding sequence is TGTGCCAGCAGTCGGGTGATCGGAAAGGAAAAACTGTTTTTT.

The chain employs TRBV5-4 and TRBJ1-1, with D maybe TRBD1 (6 bases). The CDR3 totals 12 residues. Germline loops: CDR1 SGHNT, CDR2 YYREEE (reference sequence). Between the trimmed V and J ends, which lost 9 bases and 1 base, there was a span of 10 bases. The CDR3 DNA reads as TGTGCCATCAAAGGGGGGAACACTGAAGCTTTCTTT. Encoded protein: CAIKGGNTEAFF. Complete variable domain (other parts from reference TRBV5-4 and TRBJ1-1): ETGVTQSPTHLIKTRGQQVTLRCSSQSGHNTVSWYQQALGQGPQFIFQYYREEENGRGNFPPRFSGLQFPNYSSELNVNALELDDSALYLCAIKGGNTEAFFGQGTRLTVV.

The chain couples TRBV10-1 to TRBJ1-5; D possibly corresponds to TRBD1 (5 bases). Between the trimmed V and J ends, which lost 4 bases and 6 bases, there was a span of 13 bases. Germline lookup yields CDR1 WNHNN and CDR2 SYGVQD (reference sequence). CDR3 length: 14 residues. Here the CDR3 reads CASSGGDAGQPQHF. The CDR3 region has the DNA TGCGCCAGCAGTGGGGGGGACGCCGGTCAGCCCCAGCATTTT.

This rearrangement joins TRBV30 to TRBJ2-7, with 7 bases matching TRBD2. The CDR3 is made up of 15 amino acids. After removal of 2 bases from V and 3 bases from J, the junction contained 10 bases not matched to a gene. Per the germline V gene, CDR1 is GTSNPN and CDR2 is SVGIG (reference sequence). The CDR3 nucleotides are TGTGCCTGGAGTCCCGCCCAGCGGGATCGCTACGAGCAGTACTTC. The encoded protein is CAWSPAQRDRYEQYF. The full variable domain, its missing parts supplied by reference TRBV30 and TRBJ2-7, is SQTIHQWPATLVQPVGSPLSLECTVEGTSNPNLYWYRQAAGRGLQLLFYSVGIGQISSEVPQNLSASRPQDRQFILSSKKLLLSDSGFYLCAWSPAQRDRYEQYFGPGTRLTVT.

The chain combines TRBV15 with TRBJ1-1, with D maybe TRBD1 (5 bases). Trimming cost V 5 bases and J 3 bases, with 10 bases left between them. CDR3 length equals 13 residues. Germline V gene data show CDR1 as LNHNV and CDR2 as YYDKDF (reference sequence). CDR3 region: CATSPRADTEAFF. The CDR3 nucleotides are TGTGCCACCAGCCCCAGGGCGGACACTGAAGCTTTCTTT. The whole variable domain, remainder taken from reference TRBV15 and TRBJ1-1, is DAMVIQNPRYQVTQFGKPVTLSCSQTLNHNVMYWYQQKSSQAPKLLFHYYDKDFNNEADTPDNFQSRRPNTSFCFLDIRSPGLGDTAMYLCATSPRADTEAFFGQGTRLTVV.

The rearrangement joins TRBV19 to TRBJ1-3; a possible D gene is TRBD1 (6 bases). The V gene lost 7 bases and the J gene lost 7 bases, with 17 bases spanning the gap. Germline lookup yields CDR1 LNHDA and CDR2 SQIVND (reference sequence). The CDR3 contains 14 residues. Here the CDR3 reads CASTLLGGSNTIYF. The CDR3 region has the DNA TGTGCCAGTACCCTACTAGGGGGATCGAACACCATATATTTT.

V usage is TRBV7-2 and J usage is TRBJ1-1, with TRBD1 matching over 8 bases. The V segment lost 5 bases and the J segment 0 bases; nucleotides outside the gene matches: 8. Looked up from germline, CDR1 is SGHTA and CDR2 is FQGNSA. This CDR3 spans 16 amino acids. The CDR3: CASSQDRVWMNTEAFF. Here the CDR3 DNA reads TGTGCCAGCAGCCAGGACAGGGTTTGGATGAACACTGAAGCTTTCTTT.

The chain recombines TRBV27 with TRBJ1-5; TRBD1 aligns across 8 bases. Germline CDR1 is MNHEY and CDR2 is SMNVEV (reference sequence). The CDR3 loop spans 15 amino acids. With 1 base clipped from V and 4 bases from J, the junction kept 3 bases outside the gene matches. The CDR3 bases are TGTGCCAGCAGTTTATTGGGACAGGTAAATCAGCCCCAGCATTTT. It codes for CASSLLGQVNQPQHF.

The V call is TRBV14, the J call TRBJ2-7; TRBD2 aligns across 11 bases. Germline assignment: CDR1 SGHDN and CDR2 FVKESK. CDR3 length: 16 amino acids. After removal of 4 bases from V and 4 bases from J, the junction contained 9 bases not matched to a gene. The DNA for the CDR3 is TGTGCCAGCAGCCTTCTTAGCGGGGGGGCCGTTTACGAGCAGTACTTC. Translating it yields CASSLLSGGAVYEQYF.

This chain connects TRBV6-1 to TRBJ2-6; 7 nucleotides agree with TRBD2. V shed 3 bases and J 3 bases; nucleotides not matched to a gene: 8. The CDR3 has 17 amino acids. Per germline, CDR1 MNHNS and CDR2 SASEGT. CDR3 protein: CASSEGAGRVGANVLTF. The CDR3 DNA sequence: TGTGCCAGCAGTGAGGGAGCGGGAAGGGTTGGGGCCAACGTCCTGACTTTC.

The V call is TRBV19, the J call TRBJ1-1; D is unresolved. Trimming removed 1 base at V and 1 base at J, with 16 bases between. CDR1 is LNHDA and CDR2 is SQIVND in the germline V gene (reference sequence). This CDR3 has 17 residues. The CDR3 region is CASSIVGRIGGNTEAFF. The CDR3 coding sequence is TGTGCCAGTAGTATAGTTGGCAGAATCGGCGGGAACACTGAAGCTTTCTTT.

The chain uses TRBV19 and TRBJ1-1; D is unclear. Germline V CDR1 and CDR2: LNHDA, SQIVND (reference sequence). The CDR3 runs 13 residues. The V end was cut by 4 bases, the J end by 1 base, with 7 bases between. CDR3 residues: CASSRDGNTEAFF. CDR3 nucleotides: TGTGCCAGTAGTAGAGACGGGAACACTGAAGCTTTCTTT.

V is TRBV30 and J is TRBJ1-1, with a tentative D call TRBD1 (6 bases). The CDR3 runs 14 residues. V lost 4 bases, J lost 2 bases, and 14 bases lay in between. The V gene's germline CDR1 is GTSNPN and CDR2 SVGIG (reference sequence). The CDR3 protein is CAWNEQGGNTEAFF. The DNA of the CDR3 is TGTGCCTGGAACGAACAGGGCGGTAACACTGAAGCTTTCTTT.

This clone has a single count. The chain couples TRBV6-5 to TRBJ1-1; maybe TRBD1 (6 bases). The CDR3 is 15 amino acids. Germline assignment: CDR1 MNHEY and CDR2 SVGAGI. The V and J ends lost 2 bases and 4 bases respectively, with 14 bases between them. The CDR3 coding sequence is TGTGCCAGCAGTTACCCAAGGGGGGGTGGCACTGAAGCTTTCTTT. Its translation is CASSYPRGGGTEAFF.